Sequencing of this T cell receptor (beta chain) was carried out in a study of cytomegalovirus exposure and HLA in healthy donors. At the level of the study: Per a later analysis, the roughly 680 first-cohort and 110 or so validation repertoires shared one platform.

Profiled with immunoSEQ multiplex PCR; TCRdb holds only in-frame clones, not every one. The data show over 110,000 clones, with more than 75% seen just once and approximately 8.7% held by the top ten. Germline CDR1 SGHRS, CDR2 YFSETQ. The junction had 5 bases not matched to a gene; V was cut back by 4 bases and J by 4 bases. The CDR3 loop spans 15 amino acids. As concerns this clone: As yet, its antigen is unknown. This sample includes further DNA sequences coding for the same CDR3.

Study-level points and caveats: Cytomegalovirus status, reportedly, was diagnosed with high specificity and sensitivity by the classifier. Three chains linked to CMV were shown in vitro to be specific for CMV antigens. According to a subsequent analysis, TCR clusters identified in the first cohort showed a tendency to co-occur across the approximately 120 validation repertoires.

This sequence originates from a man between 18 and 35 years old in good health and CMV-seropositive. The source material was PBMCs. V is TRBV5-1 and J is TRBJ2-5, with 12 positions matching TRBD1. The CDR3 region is CASSTGTGGGETQYF. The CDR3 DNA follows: TGCGCCAGCAGCACCGGGACAGGGGGCGGAGAGACCCAGTACTTC. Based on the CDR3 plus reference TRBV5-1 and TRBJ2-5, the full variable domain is KAGVTQTPRYLIKTRGQQVTLSCSPISGHRSVSWYQQTPGQGLQFLFEYFSETQRNKGNFPGRFSGRQFSNSRSEMNVSTLELGDSALYLCASSTGTGGGETQYFGPGTRLLVL.